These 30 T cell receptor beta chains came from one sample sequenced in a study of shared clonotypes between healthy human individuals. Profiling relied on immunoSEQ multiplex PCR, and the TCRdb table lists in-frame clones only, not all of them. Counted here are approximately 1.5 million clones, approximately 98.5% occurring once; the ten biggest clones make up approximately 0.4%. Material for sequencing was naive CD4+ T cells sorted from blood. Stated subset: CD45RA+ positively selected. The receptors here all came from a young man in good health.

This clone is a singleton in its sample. The CDR3 loop reads CSVHRPGGQGLQETQYF. In DNA form, the CDR3 reads TGCAGCGTACATAGACCTGGGGGACAGGGACTCCAAGAGACCCAGTACTTC. V gene TRBV29-1 combines with J gene TRBJ2-5, with TRBD1 matching over 9 bases. Per the germline V gene, CDR1 is SQVTM and CDR2 is ANQGSEA. Trimming cost V 6 bases and J 1 base; bases outside gene matches: 15. This CDR3 spans 17 amino acids.

CDR3 loop: CASSALAGGEQYF. In DNA, the CDR3 is TGTGCCAGCAGCGCCCTAGCGGGAGGCGAGCAGTACTTC. The rearrangement uses TRBV7-9 and TRBJ2-7, with 11 nucleotides matching TRBD2. CDR1 SEHNR and CDR2 FQNEAQ come from the germline V gene (reference sequence). V shed 5 bases and J 6 bases; nucleotides not matched to a gene: 3. The CDR3 extends over 13 amino acids.

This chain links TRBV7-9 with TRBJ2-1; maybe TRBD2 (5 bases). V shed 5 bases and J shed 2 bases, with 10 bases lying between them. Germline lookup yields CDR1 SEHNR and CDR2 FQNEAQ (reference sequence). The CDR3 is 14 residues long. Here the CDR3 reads CASSRLGAYNEQFF. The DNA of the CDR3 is TGTGCCAGCAGCCGTCTCGGGGCCTACAATGAGCAGTTCTTC.

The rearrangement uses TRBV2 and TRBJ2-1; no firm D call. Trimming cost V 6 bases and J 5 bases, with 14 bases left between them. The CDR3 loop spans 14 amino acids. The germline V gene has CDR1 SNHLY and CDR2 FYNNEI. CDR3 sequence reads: CASRFSEINNEQFF. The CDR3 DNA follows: TGTGCCAGCAGGTTCAGTGAGATTAACAATGAGCAGTTCTTC.

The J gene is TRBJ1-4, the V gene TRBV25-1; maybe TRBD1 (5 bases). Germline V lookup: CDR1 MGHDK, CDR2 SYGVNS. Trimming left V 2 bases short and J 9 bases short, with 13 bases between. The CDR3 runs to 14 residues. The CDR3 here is CASSEPGTLKKLFF. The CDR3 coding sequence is TGTGCCAGCAGTGAACCCGGGACGTTGAAAAAACTGTTTTTT. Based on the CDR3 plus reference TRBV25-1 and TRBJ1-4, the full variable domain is EADIYQTPRYLVIGTGKKITLECSQTMGHDKMYWYQQDPGMELHLIHYSYGVNSTEKGDLSSESTVSRIRTEHFPLTLESARPSHTSQYLCASSEPGTLKKLFFGSGTQLSVL.

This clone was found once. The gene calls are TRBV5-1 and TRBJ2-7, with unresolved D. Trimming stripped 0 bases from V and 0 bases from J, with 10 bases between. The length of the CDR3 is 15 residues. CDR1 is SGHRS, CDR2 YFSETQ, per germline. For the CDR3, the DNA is TGCGCCAGCAGCTTGGTTAGATTAAACTCCTACGAGCAGTACTTC. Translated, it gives CASSLVRLNSYEQYF.

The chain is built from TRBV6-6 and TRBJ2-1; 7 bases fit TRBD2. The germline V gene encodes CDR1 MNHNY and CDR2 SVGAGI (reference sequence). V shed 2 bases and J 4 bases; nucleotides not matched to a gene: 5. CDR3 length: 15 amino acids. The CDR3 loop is CASSYGAGEYNEQFF. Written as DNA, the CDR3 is TGTGCCAGCAGTTACGGGGCGGGAGAGTACAATGAGCAGTTCTTC.

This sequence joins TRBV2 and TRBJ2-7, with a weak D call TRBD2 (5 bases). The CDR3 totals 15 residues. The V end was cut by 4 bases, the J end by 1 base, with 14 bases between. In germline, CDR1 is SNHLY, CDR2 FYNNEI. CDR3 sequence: CASSVVSAESYEQYF. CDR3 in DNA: TGTGCCAGCAGTGTAGTATCAGCGGAATCCTACGAGCAGTACTTC.

The CDR3 sequence is CASSPSGIVGNEQFF. DNA for the CDR3: TGTGCCAGCAGTCCTAGCGGGATAGTAGGCAATGAGCAGTTCTTC. The V and J genes are TRBV2 and TRBJ2-1; 9 bases agree with TRBD2. CDR3 length equals 15 residues. The V gene end was trimmed by 5 bases and the J gene end by 6 bases; junction bases not matched to a gene: 8. The germline gives CDR1 SNHLY, CDR2 FYNNEI.

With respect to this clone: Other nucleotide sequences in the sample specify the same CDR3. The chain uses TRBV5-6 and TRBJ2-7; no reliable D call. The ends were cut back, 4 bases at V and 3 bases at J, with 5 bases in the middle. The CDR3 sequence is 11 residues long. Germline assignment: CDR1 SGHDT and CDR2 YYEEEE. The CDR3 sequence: CASSLNYEQYF. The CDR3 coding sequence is TGTGCCAGCAGCCTAAACTACGAGCAGTACTTC. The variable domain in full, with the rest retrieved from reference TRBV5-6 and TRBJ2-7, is DAGVTQSPTHLIKTRGQQVTLRCSPKSGHDTVSWYQQALGQGPQFIFQYYEEEERQRGNFPDRFSGHQFPNYSSELNVNALLLGDSALYLCASSLNYEQYFGPGTRLTVT.

The CDR3 coding sequence is TGTGCCAGTAGTATTAGTGGGGGGACTTTGAACACTGAAGCTTTCTTT. This translates into CASSISGGTLNTEAFF. This chain joins TRBV19 and TRBJ1-1; D is perhaps TRBD1 (5 bases). The CDR3 consists of 16 residues. Germline V gives CDR1 LNHDA, CDR2 SQIVND (reference sequence). The ends were cut back, 3 bases at V and 0 bases at J, with 14 bases in the middle. Full variable domain (missing parts from reference TRBV19 and TRBJ1-1): DGGITQSPKYLFRKEGQNVTLSCEQNLNHDAMYWYRQDPGQGLRLIYYSQIVNDFQKGDIAEGYSVSREKKESFPLTVTSAQKNPTAFYLCASSISGGTLNTEAFFGQGTRLTVV.

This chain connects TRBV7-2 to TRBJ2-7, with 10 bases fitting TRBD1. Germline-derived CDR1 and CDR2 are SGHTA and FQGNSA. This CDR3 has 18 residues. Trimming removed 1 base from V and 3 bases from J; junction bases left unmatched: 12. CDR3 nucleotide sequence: TGTGCCAGCAGCTTAGGGGAGGACAGGGGGTCCGGTTACTACGAGCAGTACTTC. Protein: CASSLGEDRGSGYYEQYF.

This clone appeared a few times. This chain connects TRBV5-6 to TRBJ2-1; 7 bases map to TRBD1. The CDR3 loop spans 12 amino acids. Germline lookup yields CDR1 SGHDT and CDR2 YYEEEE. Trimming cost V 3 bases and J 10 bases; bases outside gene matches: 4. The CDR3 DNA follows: TGTGCCAGCAGCTCTACAGGGGCCGAGCAGTTCTTC. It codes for CASSSTGAEQFF. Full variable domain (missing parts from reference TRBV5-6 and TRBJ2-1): DAGVTQSPTHLIKTRGQQVTLRCSPKSGHDTVSWYQQALGQGPQFIFQYYEEEERQRGNFPDRFSGHQFPNYSSELNVNALLLGDSALYLCASSSTGAEQFFGPGTRLTVL.

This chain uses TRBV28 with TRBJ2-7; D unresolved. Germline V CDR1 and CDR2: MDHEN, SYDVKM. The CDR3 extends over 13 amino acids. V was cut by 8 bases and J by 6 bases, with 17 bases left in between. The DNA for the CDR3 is TGTGCCAGCCGAGGTGCCTCGCACGGCGAGCAGTACTTC. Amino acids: CASRGASHGEQYF.

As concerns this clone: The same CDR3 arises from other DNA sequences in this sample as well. CDR3 sequence reads: CASSLVGEETQYF. For the CDR3, the DNA is TGCGCCAGCAGCTTAGTAGGGGAAGAGACCCAGTACTTC. The chain links TRBV5-1 to TRBJ2-5, with D tentatively TRBD1 (5 bases). This CDR3 contains 13 residues. Germline CDR1 SGHRS, CDR2 YFSETQ. The V and J ends lost 2 bases and 3 bases respectively, with 8 bases between them.

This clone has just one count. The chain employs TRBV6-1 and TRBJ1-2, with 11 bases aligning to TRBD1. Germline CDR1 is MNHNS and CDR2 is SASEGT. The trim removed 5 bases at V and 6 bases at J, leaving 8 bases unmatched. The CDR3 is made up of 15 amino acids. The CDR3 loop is CASSHGTGGRNGYTF. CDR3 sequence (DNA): TGTGCCAGCAGTCATGGGACAGGGGGGCGAAATGGCTACACCTTC.

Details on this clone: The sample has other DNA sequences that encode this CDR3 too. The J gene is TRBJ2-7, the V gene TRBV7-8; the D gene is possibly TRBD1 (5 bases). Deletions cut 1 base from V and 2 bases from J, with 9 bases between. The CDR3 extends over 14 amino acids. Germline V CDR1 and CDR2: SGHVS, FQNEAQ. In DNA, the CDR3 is TGTGCCAGCAGCTTAGGGGGCAGTACCTACGAGCAGTACTTC. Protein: CASSLGGSTYEQYF.

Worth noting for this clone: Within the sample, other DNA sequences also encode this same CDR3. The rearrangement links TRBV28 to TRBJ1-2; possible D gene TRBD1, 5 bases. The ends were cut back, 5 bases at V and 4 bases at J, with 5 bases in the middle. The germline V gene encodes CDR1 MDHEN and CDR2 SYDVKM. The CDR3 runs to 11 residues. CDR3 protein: CASSGGYGYTF. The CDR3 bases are TGTGCCAGCAGTGGGGGCTATGGCTACACCTTC.

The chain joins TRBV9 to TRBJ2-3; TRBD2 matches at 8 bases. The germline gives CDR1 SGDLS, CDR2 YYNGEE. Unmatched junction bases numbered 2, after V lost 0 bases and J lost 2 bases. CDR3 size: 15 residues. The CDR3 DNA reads TGTGCCAGCAGCGTAGTTGGACTAGCCACAGATACGCAGTATTTT. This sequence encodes CASSVVGLATDTQYF.

The CDR3: CSVEARTNEKLFF. The CDR3 bases are TGCAGCGTTGAAGCCAGGACAAATGAAAAACTGTTTTTT. The genes are TRBV29-1 and TRBJ1-4; possible D gene TRBD1, 5 bases. This CDR3 has 13 residues. Germline values: CDR1 SQVTM, CDR2 ANQGSEA. Deletions cut 1 base from V and 5 bases from J, with 8 bases between.

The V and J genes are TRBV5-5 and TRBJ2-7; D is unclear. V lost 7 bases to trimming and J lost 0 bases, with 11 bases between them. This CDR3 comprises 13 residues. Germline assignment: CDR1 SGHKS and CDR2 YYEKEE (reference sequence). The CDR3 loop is CASGAVYSYEQYF. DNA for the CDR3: TGTGCCAGCGGTGCTGTGTACTCCTACGAGCAGTACTTC.

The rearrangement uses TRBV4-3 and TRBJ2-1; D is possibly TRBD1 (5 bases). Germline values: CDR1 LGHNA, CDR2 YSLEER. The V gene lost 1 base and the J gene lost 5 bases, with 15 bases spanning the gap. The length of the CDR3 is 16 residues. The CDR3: CASSQGVAGNDNEQFF. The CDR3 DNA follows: TGCGCCAGCAGCCAAGGTGTGGCAGGGAACGACAATGAGCAGTTCTTC.

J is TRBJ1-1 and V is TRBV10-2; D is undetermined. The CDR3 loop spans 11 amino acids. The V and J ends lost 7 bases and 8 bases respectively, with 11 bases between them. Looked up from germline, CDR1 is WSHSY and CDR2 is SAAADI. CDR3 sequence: CASTGDREAFF. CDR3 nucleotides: TGCGCCAGCACTGGGGATCGAGAAGCTTTCTTT.

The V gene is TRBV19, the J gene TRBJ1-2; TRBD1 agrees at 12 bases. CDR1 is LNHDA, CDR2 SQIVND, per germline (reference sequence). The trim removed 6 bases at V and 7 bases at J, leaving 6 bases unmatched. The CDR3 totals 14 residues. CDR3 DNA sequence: TGTGCCAGTAGATGGGGACAGGGGGCCTCTGGCTACACCTTC. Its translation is CASRWGQGASGYTF. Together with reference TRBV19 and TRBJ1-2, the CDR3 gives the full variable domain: DGGITQSPKYLFRKEGQNVTLSCEQNLNHDAMYWYRQDPGQGLRLIYYSQIVNDFQKGDIAEGYSVSREKKESFPLTVTSAQKNPTAFYLCASRWGQGASGYTFGSGTRLTVV.

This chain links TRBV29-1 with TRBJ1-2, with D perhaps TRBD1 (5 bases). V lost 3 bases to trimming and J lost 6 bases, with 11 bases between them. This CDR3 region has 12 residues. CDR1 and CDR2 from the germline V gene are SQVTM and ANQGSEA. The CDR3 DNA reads TGCAGCGTTGACGGGGGGTCGAATGGCTACACCTTC. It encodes CSVDGGSNGYTF.

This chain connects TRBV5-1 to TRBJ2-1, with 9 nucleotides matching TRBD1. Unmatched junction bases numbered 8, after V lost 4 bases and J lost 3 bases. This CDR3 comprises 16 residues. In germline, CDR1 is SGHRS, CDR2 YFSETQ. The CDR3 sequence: CASSPIWDRDYNEQFF. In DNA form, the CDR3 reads TGCGCCAGCAGCCCGATTTGGGACAGGGACTACAATGAGCAGTTCTTC.

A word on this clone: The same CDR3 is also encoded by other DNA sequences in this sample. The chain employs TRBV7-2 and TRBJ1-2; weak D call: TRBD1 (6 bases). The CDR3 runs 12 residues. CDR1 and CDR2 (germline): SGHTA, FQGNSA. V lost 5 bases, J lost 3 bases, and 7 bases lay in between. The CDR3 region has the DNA TGTGCCAGCAGCAGGACAGACTATGGCTACACCTTC. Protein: CASSRTDYGYTF. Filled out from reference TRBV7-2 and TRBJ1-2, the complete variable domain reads GAGVSQSPSNKVTEKGKDVELRCDPISGHTALYWYRQSLGQGLEFLIYFQGNSAPDKSGLPSDRFSAERTGGSVSTLTIQRTQQEDSAVYLCASSRTDYGYTFGSGTRLTVV.

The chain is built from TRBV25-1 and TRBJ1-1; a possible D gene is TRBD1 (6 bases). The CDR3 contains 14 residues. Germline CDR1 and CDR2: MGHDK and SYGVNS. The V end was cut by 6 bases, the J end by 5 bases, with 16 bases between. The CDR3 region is CASSPARRGTEAFF. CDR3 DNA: TGTGCCAGCAGCCCCGCCCGCAGGGGAACTGAAGCTTTCTTT.

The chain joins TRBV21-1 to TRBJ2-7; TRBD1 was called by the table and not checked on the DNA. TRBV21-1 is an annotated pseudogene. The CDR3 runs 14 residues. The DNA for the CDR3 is TGTGCCAGCAGCAAACAACAGGGGGCGAGGGAGCAGTACTTC. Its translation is CASSKQQGAREQYF.

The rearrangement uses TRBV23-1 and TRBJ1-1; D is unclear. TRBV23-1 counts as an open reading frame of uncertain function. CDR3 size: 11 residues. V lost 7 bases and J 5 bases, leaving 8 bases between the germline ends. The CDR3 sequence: CASTLCTEAFF. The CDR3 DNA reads TGCGCCAGCACCCTTTGTACTGAAGCTTTCTTT.